In its sample, the clone carrying this T cell receptor beta chain was seen many times. The antigen is not known. CDR3 size: 15 residues. Trimming took 1 base from V and 0 from J, leaving 7 bases between them. This record belongs to a study of T cells in Graves' hyperthyroidism and ophthalmopathy. RNA transcripts were the template for amplifying TCR beta CDR3 regions. TCR CDR3 underwent first-round RT-PCR with the HTBI primer set. Each CDR3 protein gets one entry after TCRdb re-called the multiplex PCR reads with MiXCR. This table has under 250,000 distinct CDR3 sequences, over 20% appearing once. Each diagnosis drew on symptoms, thyroxine, TRAb, thyroid ultrasound and orbital computed tomography findings. Study results and limitations: Most thyroid clonotypes that were expanded above 0.001 also turned up in blood.

The sample consisted of blood. The clonotype originates from a woman in her thirties or forties with Graves' ophthalmopathy. The chain joins TRBV12-3 or TRBV12-4 to TRBJ1-5; D possibly corresponds to TRBD1 (6 bases). The CDR3, as DNA: TGTGCCAGCAGTTTAGGGACAGCTAGCAATCAGCCCCAGCATTTT. It is translated as CASSLGTASNQPQHF.